Below, 28 T cell receptor beta chains from the same sample are listed, as sequenced in a study of HIV-infected patients and healthy controls (dated by TCRdb to between 2012 and 2015). Since whole blood was used without any cell fractionation, the repertoire reflected all peripheral T cells in unsorted form. The library relied on 5' RACE. The data were produced on an Illumina MiSeq. SuperScript III was used to reverse transcribe 500 ng RNA with primers targeting the alpha and beta constant regions. Separate libraries for the alpha and beta chains were generated through chain-specific third strand synthesis that incorporated multiplexing indices. TCRdb itself trimmed the public reads at Q25 with fastp, ran MiXCR and retained productive beta chains. Rows are combined by CDR3 protein, so each entry shows the most common genes and DNA. Present in this sample are some 20,000 distinct CDR3 sequences, approximately 10% of which were seen just once. The top ten constitute around 6.5% of the sample.

The specimen sequenced was blood. These TCRs come from an adult in good health.

The CDR3 DNA reads as TGTGCCAGCAGTCAGAACAGGTGGAATGAGCAGTTCTTC. This sequence encodes CASSQNRWNEQFF. This rearrangement joins TRBV12-3 or TRBV12-4 to TRBJ2-1, with a tentative D call TRBD1 (5 bases). This CDR3 comprises 13 residues. V lost 5 bases, J lost 7 bases, and 12 bases lay in between.

This clonotype was recorded a few times. The gene calls are TRBV6-6 and TRBJ2-7, with TRBD2 matching 7 bases. This CDR3 is built from 19 residues. Germline V gene sequence: CDR1 MNHNY, CDR2 SVGAGI (reference sequence). Trimming took 2 bases from V and 0 from J; bases not matched to a gene: 16. The CDR3 DNA reads as TGTGCCAGCAGTTACGAAGGGGCTGGGAGGGCTACTAGCTCCTACGAGCAGTACTTC. It translates to CASSYEGAGRATSSYEQYF.

By sample fraction, this clonotype is medium-sized. The chain employs TRBV28 and TRBJ2-1; 9 bases line up with TRBD2. Per germline, CDR1 MDHEN and CDR2 SYDVKM. This CDR3 region has 14 residues. J lost 8 bases, V lost 3 bases, and 5 bases had no gene match. The CDR3 sequence: CASSFSGSSYEQFF. The CDR3 DNA is TGTGCCAGCAGTTTTAGCGGGAGTTCGTATGAGCAGTTCTTC.

The chain links TRBV5-1 to TRBJ2-7, with a possible D match to TRBD2 (6 bases). Germline CDR1 is SGHRS and CDR2 is YFSETQ. Trimming stripped 5 bases from V and 3 bases from J, with 21 bases between. CDR3 length equals 16 residues. CDR3 amino acids: CASRSEQPGLFYEQYF. The DNA for the CDR3 is TGCGCCAGCAGATCCGAACAGCCGGGACTCTTCTACGAGCAGTACTTC.

This clonotype was recorded at least ten times. The chain is built from TRBV5-1 and TRBJ2-7, with D maybe TRBD2 (5 bases). Per the germline V gene, CDR1 is SGHRS and CDR2 is YFSETQ. With 4 bases removed from V and 5 bases from J, the gap between germline ends came to 13 bases. This CDR3 spans 13 amino acids. CDR3 region: CASSPQLEDEQYF. CDR3 DNA sequence: TGCGCCAGCAGCCCGCAACTAGAGGACGAGCAGTACTTC.

The sample holds many counts of this clonotype. Because the CDR3 is missing its conserved closing phenylalanine or tryptophan, this is likely a read error. Because the CDR3's place on the DNA is in doubt, the DNA is left out and the CDR3 is given as listed by TCRdb. The genes are TRBV19 and TRBJ1-1; the DNA was not used to check the table's D call, TRBD1. Germline-derived CDR1 and CDR2 are LNHDA and SQIVND (reference sequence). The length of the CDR3 is 11 amino acids, counting both ends. The CDR3 loop reads CASSILVAGTG.

In its sample, this clonotype is medium-sized (0.01 to 0.1%). V usage is TRBV12-3 or TRBV12-4 and J usage is TRBJ2-7; D is unclear. V was pared by 3 bases and J by 2 bases, with 5 bases between. The CDR3 is 12 amino acids. DNA of the CDR3: TGTGCCAGCAGTTTTACACCCTACGAGCAGTACTTC. It is translated as CASSFTPYEQYF.

This clonotype was detected only a few times. The chain recombines TRBV5-1 with TRBJ1-1; the D is unclear. V was cut by 5 bases and J by 2 bases, with 16 bases left in between. The CDR3 runs 15 residues. The germline CDR1 and CDR2 sequences are SGHRS and YFSETQ. The CDR3 sequence: CASSPARGVNTEAFF. The CDR3 DNA reads as TGCGCCAGCAGTCCCGCCCGGGGTGTAAACACTGAAGCTTTCTTT.

V usage is TRBV29-1 and J usage is TRBJ2-1, with no clear D. The CDR3 contains 14 residues. V lost 8 bases and J 0 bases, leaving 14 bases between the germline ends. The germline V gene encodes CDR1 SQVTM and CDR2 ANQGSEA. The CDR3, as DNA: TGCAGCACCTCATTAACTGTCTCCTACAATGAGCAGTTCTTC. It yields the protein CSTSLTVSYNEQFF.

This clonotype was recorded many times. This sequence joins TRBV9 and TRBJ2-1; D is uncertain. V was shortened by 3 bases and J by 5 bases, with 12 bases between the two germline ends. The germline V gene encodes CDR1 SGDLS and CDR2 YYNGEE. The CDR3 sequence is 14 residues long. CDR3 region: CASSAGPENNEQFF. The CDR3, as DNA: TGTGCCAGCAGCGCTGGACCCGAAAACAATGAGCAGTTCTTC.

This rearrangement joins TRBV14 to TRBJ2-5; weak D call: TRBD1 (6 bases). This CDR3 region has 14 residues. Germline lookup yields CDR1 SGHDN and CDR2 FVKESK. Trimming took off 4 bases at V and 0 bases at J, with 9 bases between the two ends. Here the CDR3 DNA reads TGTGCCAGCAGCCTTCGGACAGACCAAGAGACCCAGTACTTC. This sequence encodes CASSLRTDQETQYF.

By sample share, this clonotype is medium-sized. V is TRBV4-2 and J is TRBJ2-7, with D unresolved. The V gene lost 4 bases and the J gene lost 2 bases, with 6 bases spanning the gap. CDR3 length: 12 residues. CDR1 and CDR2 (germline): LGHNA, YNFKEQ. The CDR3 bases are TGTGCCAGCAGCCTAGACCCCTACGAGCAGTACTTC. It translates to CASSLDPYEQYF.

The sample holds a few counts of this clonotype. The chain has TRBV18 and TRBJ2-1; D not resolved. V was cut by 3 bases and J by 0 bases, with 18 bases left in between. The CDR3 has 18 amino acids. Germline CDR1 and CDR2: KGHSH and LQKENI. CDR3 nucleotide sequence: TGTGCCAGCTCACCTGGCCCGCTACTGGCAGCCTCCTACAATGAGCAGTTCTTC. This codes for CASSPGPLLAASYNEQFF.

The table lists this clonotype with many counts. The genes are TRBV29-1 and TRBJ1-1; no reliable D call. CDR1 and CDR2 (germline): SQVTM, ANQGSEA. This CDR3 comprises 14 residues. V was cut by 5 bases and J by 0 bases, with 13 bases left in between. This chain's CDR3 is CSVTVSGMNTEAFF. The CDR3 nucleotides read TGCAGCGTTACGGTTTCTGGGATGAACACTGAAGCTTTCTTT.

The table lists this clonotype with many counts. This sequence joins TRBV6-5 and TRBJ2-3; D may be TRBD1 or TRBD2 (6 bases each). With 6 bases removed from V and 0 bases from J, the gap between germline ends came to 16 bases. The CDR3 extends over 16 amino acids. Germline CDR1 MNHEY, CDR2 SVGAGI. The CDR3 DNA is TGTGCCAGCAGGGCCGCTAAGGGGGGTAGCACAGATACGCAGTATTTT. This codes for CASRAAKGGSTDTQYF.

This clonotype was observed a few times. V gene TRBV6-5 combines with J gene TRBJ2-1; 7 nucleotides line up with TRBD1. Trimming at V came to 0 bases and at J to 7 bases, leaving 6 bases not matched to a gene. Germline CDR1 and CDR2: MNHEY and SVGAGI. This CDR3 has 15 residues. CDR3 residues: CASSYSAGTANEQFF. The DNA of the CDR3 is TGTGCCAGCAGTTACTCCGCCGGGACAGCTAATGAGCAGTTCTTC.

This CDR3 is CASSLLLASGNEQFF. CDR3 bases: TGTGCCAGCAGCTTATTACTAGCTTCAGGGAATGAGCAGTTCTTC. The V gene is TRBV7-8, the J gene TRBJ2-1; D perhaps matches TRBD2 (6 bases). Germline CDR1 and CDR2: SGHVS and FQNEAQ. The V end lost 2 bases, the J end lost 7 bases, and 15 bases lay between the germline ends. This CDR3 has 15 amino acids.

This clonotype is classed as medium-sized. This sequence joins TRBV2 and TRBJ2-3, with 11 nucleotides matching TRBD2. V lost 5 bases, J lost 1 base, and 14 bases stayed unmatched. Per the germline V gene, CDR1 is SNHLY and CDR2 is FYNNEI. CDR3 length: 19 residues. CDR3 coding DNA: TGTGCCAGCAGTAGATCCGGGACTAGCGGATCCTTCCGCACAGATACGCAGTATTTT. It codes for CASSRSGTSGSFRTDTQYF.

The chain links TRBV11-2 to TRBJ2-3; 7 bases line up with TRBD1. Germline V gene sequence: CDR1 SGHAT, CDR2 FQNNGV. The CDR3 length is 17 residues. The trim removed 2 bases at V and 2 bases at J, leaving 10 bases unmatched. The CDR3 is CASSLPLGQEITDTQYF. For the CDR3, the DNA is TGTGCCAGCAGCTTACCCCTCGGACAGGAGATCACAGATACGCAGTATTTT.

There are a few counts of this clonotype. The chain has TRBV5-4 and TRBJ2-1; D remains ambiguous. The CDR3 is 12 residues long. Germline CDR1 is SGHNT and CDR2 is YYREEE (reference sequence). The V and J ends lost 4 bases and 9 bases respectively, with 11 bases between them. The chain's CDR3 is CASSGVLGEQFF. The CDR3 bases are TGTGCCAGCAGCGGGGTCCTTGGTGAGCAGTTCTTC.

This clonotype was found many times. The gene calls are TRBV19 and TRBJ2-1; 13 bases match TRBD2. This CDR3 has 15 amino acids. The germline V gene has CDR1 LNHDA and CDR2 SQIVND (reference sequence). V shed 3 bases, J shed 7 bases, and the junction held 3 bases outside the gene matches. The CDR3 DNA follows: TGTGCCAGTAGTATGAGGACTAGCGGGAGAAATGAGCAGTTCTTC. The encoded protein is CASSMRTSGRNEQFF.

This clonotype was counted many times. J is TRBJ2-1 and V is TRBV5-4; D ambiguous. The CDR3 contains 15 residues. The germline V gene has CDR1 SGHNT and CDR2 YYREEE (reference sequence). Trimming took off 4 bases at V and 3 bases at J, with 14 bases between the two ends. CDR3 DNA: TGTGCCAGCAGCCCCGGGCTACCGGACTACAATGAGCAGTTCTTC. Translating it yields CASSPGLPDYNEQFF. Full variable domain (remainder filled in from reference TRBV5-4 and TRBJ2-1): ETGVTQSPTHLIKTRGQQVTLRCSSQSGHNTVSWYQQALGQGPQFIFQYYREEENGRGNFPPRFSGLQFPNYSSELNVNALELDDSALYLCASSPGLPDYNEQFFGPGTRLTVL.

This clonotype was seen repeatedly, ten times or more. The chain couples TRBV5-1 to TRBJ2-6; TRBD1 is a possible D gene (6 bases). Germline V CDR1 and CDR2: SGHRS, YFSETQ. This CDR3 region has 16 residues. V was pared by 4 bases and J by 1 base, with 12 bases between. CDR3 region: CASSTTGISGANVLTF. The CDR3 DNA follows: TGCGCCAGCAGCACTACAGGGATTTCTGGGGCCAACGTCCTGACTTTC.

This clonotype was detected a few times. The CDR3 DNA sequence: TGCAGTGCCGGACAGGGAAATGGCTACACCTTC. Translating gives CSAGQGNGYTF. The chain couples TRBV20-1 to TRBJ1-2; 8 bases match TRBD1. The CDR3 contains 11 residues. Per germline, CDR1 DFQATT and CDR2 SNEGSKA (reference sequence). The junction had 3 bases not matched to a gene; V was cut back by 6 bases and J by 6 bases.

Judged by abundance, this clonotype is medium-sized (0.01 to 0.1%). The chain is built from TRBV5-1 and TRBJ1-1; D not certain. Trimming left V 1 base short and J 2 bases short, with 9 bases between. The length of the CDR3 is 14 residues. Per germline, CDR1 SGHRS and CDR2 YFSETQ. The chain's CDR3 is CASSLSGTNTEAFF. CDR3 in DNA: TGCGCCAGCAGCTTGTCAGGCACTAACACTGAAGCTTTCTTT.

This clonotype was observed a few times. The chain carries TRBV5-1 and TRBJ2-7; no clear D. The germline CDR1 and CDR2 sequences are SGHRS and YFSETQ. Trimming stripped 2 bases from V and 0 bases from J, with 0 bases between. The CDR3 is 11 amino acids. The chain's CDR3 is CASSFSYEQYF. The CDR3 bases are TGCGCCAGCAGCTTCTCCTACGAGCAGTACTTC.

This clonotype has at least ten counts. The CDR3 DNA reads as TGTGCCAGCAGTGTCGACAGCCGTAATGAGCAGTTCTTC. This translates into CASSVDSRNEQFF. The chain couples TRBV27 to TRBJ2-1; a possible D gene is TRBD1 (5 bases). Trimming stripped 5 bases from V and 7 bases from J, with 12 bases between. Germline CDR1 MNHEY, CDR2 SMNVEV (reference sequence). The CDR3 is 13 residues long.

CDR3 loop: CSARFTGGEDTQYF. Written as DNA, the CDR3 is TGCAGTGCTAGATTTACAGGGGGCGAAGATACGCAGTATTTT. This chain connects TRBV20-1 to TRBJ2-3; 9 nucleotides agree with TRBD1. After removal of 2 bases from V and 5 bases from J, the junction contained 5 bases not matched to a gene. CDR3 length equals 14 residues. Per the germline V gene, CDR1 is DFQATT and CDR2 is SNEGSKA (reference sequence).